This T cell receptor (beta chain) was sequenced in a study of T cells in Graves' hyperthyroidism and ophthalmopathy. Study results and caveats: A 13 V-J model separated ophthalmopathy from stable hyperthyroidism.

The CDR3 totals 15 residues. The V and J ends lost 0 bases and 5 bases, in that order; junction bases with no gene match: 4. CDR1 and CDR2 (germline): KGHSH, LQKENI. Clinical symptoms, serum thyroxine and TRAb, thyroid ultrasound and orbital computed tomography were used for the diagnoses. This clonotype was counted only a few times. The antigen is undetermined. Amplification yielded TCR beta CDR3 regions, with RNA transcripts as the source. First-round RT-PCR with HTBI primers amplified the TCR CDR3 region. TCRdb used MiXCR to reprocess the multiplex PCR reads, holding one entry per CDR3 protein. The table shows 350,000 to 400,000 distinct CDR3 sequences, with 15% occurring only once.

This receptor was taken from a woman in her twenties or thirties with Graves' hyperthyroidism. Sequenced sample: blood. The rearrangement joins TRBV18 to TRBJ2-1, with TRBD1 identical over 7 bases. The CDR3 protein is CASSPPGQPNNEQFF. The DNA for the CDR3 is TGTGCCAGCTCACCACCGGGACAGCCAAACAATGAGCAGTTCTTC.